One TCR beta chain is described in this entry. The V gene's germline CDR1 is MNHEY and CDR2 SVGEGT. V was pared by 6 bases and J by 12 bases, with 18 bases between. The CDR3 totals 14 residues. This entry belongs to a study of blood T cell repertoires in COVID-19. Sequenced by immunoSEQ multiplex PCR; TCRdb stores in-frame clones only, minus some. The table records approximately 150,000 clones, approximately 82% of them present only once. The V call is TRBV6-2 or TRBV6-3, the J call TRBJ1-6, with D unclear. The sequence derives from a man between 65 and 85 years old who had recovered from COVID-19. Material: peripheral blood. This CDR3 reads CASSLDGNSRPLHF. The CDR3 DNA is TGTGCCAGCAGCTTGGACGGGAATTCACGACCCCTCCACTTT.